This TCR beta chain was captured in a study of blood T cell repertoires in COVID-19. On the study more broadly: The study drew acute and convalescent COVID-19 samples from the United States, Italy and Spain. The cDNA or gDNA used as material had been derived from T cells, B-cell-depleted T cells, or PBMCs.

In the authors' methods: Reference gene primer amplification in the assay estimated nucleated cell counts. This table comes from immunoSEQ multiplex PCR, and its TCRdb copy is limited to in-frame clones, with some not included. That table is the source of V, J and clone size, and D and trimming were worked out from the DNA. The data contain roughly 180,000 clones, less than 95% of them singletons. Seattle's enrolled individuals joined amid active infection and were then monitored longitudinally. V was clipped by 5 bases and J by 1 base; unmatched bases: 6. Germline V lookup: CDR1 SNHLY, CDR2 FYNNEI. This CDR3 is built from 16 residues.

This sequence was found in a man aged 25-40 years with COVID-19, enrolled during active disease. The source material was peripheral blood. This chain joins TRBV2 and TRBJ1-3; 9 bases are a match to TRBD1. DNA for the CDR3: TGTGCCAGCAGTATACGACAGGGGGGATCTGGAAACACCATATATTTT. It is translated as CASSIRQGGSGNTIYF.